This T cell receptor (beta chain) was identified during a study of multiple sclerosis patients with progressive multifocal leukoencephalopathy. Overall study findings and caveats: Preferential TRBV-TRBJ pairings or common gene usage were not detected at PML.

Some clones are missing from TCRdb's copy, which holds only in-frame ones; the method was immunoSEQ multiplex PCR. The sample comprises 25,000 to 35,000 clones, approximately 90% of which are singletons, and approximately 1% rests with the top ten. Specified time point: before natalizumab initiation. About this clone: As yet, its antigen is unknown.

The sequence was collected from a human donor with multiple sclerosis. Source material: PBMCs.

The CDR3 DNA follows: TGTGCCAGCAGTACAGGGGTAATCGCAGATACGCAGTATTTT. Its translation is CASSTGVIADTQYF. J is TRBJ2-3 and V is TRBV5-6; 7 bases are shared with TRBD1. The CDR3 totals 14 residues. CDR1 is SGHDT, CDR2 YYEEEE, per germline. After removal of 5 bases from V and 4 bases from J, the junction contained 7 bases not matched to a gene. The whole variable domain, remainder taken from reference TRBV5-6 and TRBJ2-3, is DAGVTQSPTHLIKTRGQQVTLRCSPKSGHDTVSWYQQALGQGPQFIFQYYEEEERQRGNFPDRFSGHQFPNYSSELNVNALLLGDSALYLCASSTGVIADTQYFGPGTRLTVL.